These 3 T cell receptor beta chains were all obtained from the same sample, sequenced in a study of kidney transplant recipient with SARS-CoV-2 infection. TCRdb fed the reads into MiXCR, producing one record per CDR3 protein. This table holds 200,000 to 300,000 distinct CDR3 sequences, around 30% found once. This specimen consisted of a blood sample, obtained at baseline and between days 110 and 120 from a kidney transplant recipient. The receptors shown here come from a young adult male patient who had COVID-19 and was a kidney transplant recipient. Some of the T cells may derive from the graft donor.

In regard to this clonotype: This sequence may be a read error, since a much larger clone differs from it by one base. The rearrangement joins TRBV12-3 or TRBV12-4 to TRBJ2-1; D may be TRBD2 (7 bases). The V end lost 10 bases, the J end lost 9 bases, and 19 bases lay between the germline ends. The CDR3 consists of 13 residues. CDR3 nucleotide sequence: TGTGCCAACAGACAGGCCGCGGGGGCTGAGCAGTTCTTC. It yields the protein CANRQAAGAEQFF.

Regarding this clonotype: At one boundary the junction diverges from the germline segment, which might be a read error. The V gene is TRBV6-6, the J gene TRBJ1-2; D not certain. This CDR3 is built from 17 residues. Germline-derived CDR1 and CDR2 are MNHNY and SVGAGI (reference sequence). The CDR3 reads CTSSSKVGGRKTYGYTF. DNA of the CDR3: TGTACCAGCAGTAGTAAGGTAGGTGGGAGAAAGACCTATGGCTACACCTTC.

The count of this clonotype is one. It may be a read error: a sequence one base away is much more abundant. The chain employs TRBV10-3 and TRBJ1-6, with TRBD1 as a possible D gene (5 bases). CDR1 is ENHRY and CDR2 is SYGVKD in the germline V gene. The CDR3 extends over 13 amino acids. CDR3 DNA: TGTGCCATCAGGTCGGACACCTATTCACCCCCCCACTTT. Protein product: CAIRSDTYSPPHF.